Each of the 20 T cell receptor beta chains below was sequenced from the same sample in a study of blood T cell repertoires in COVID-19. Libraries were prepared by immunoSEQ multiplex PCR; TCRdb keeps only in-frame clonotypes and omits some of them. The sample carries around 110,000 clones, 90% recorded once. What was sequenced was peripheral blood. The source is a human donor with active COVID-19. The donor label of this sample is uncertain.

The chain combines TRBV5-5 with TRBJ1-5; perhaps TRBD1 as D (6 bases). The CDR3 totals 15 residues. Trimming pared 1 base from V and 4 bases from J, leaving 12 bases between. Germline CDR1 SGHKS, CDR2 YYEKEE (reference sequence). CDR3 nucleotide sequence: TGTGCCAGCAGCTTGCAGGGGCCACCAAATCAGCCCCAGCATTTT. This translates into CASSLQGPPNQPQHF. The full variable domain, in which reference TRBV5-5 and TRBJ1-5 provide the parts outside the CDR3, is DAGVTQSPTHLIKTRGQQVTLRCSPISGHKSVSWYQQVLGQGPQFIFQYYEKEERGRGNFPDRFSARQFPNYSSELNVNALLLGDSALYLCASSLQGPPNQPQHFGDGTRLSIL.

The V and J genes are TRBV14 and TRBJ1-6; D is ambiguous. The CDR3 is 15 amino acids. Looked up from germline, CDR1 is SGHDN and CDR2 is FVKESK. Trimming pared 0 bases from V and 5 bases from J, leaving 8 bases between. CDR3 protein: CASSQDSGNNSPLHF. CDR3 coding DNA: TGTGCCAGCAGCCAAGATTCGGGGAATAATTCACCCCTCCACTTT.

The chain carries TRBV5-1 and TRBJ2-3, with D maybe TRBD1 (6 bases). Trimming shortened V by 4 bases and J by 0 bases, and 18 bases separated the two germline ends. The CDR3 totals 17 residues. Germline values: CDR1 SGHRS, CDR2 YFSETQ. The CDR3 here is CASSIGTHFSSTDTQYF. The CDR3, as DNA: TGCGCCAGCAGCATCGGGACACATTTTTCCAGCACAGATACGCAGTATTTT. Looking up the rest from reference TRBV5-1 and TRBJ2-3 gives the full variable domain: KAGVTQTPRYLIKTRGQQVTLSCSPISGHRSVSWYQQTPGQGLQFLFEYFSETQRNKGNFPGRFSGRQFSNSRSEMNVSTLELGDSALYLCASSIGTHFSSTDTQYFGPGTRLTVL.

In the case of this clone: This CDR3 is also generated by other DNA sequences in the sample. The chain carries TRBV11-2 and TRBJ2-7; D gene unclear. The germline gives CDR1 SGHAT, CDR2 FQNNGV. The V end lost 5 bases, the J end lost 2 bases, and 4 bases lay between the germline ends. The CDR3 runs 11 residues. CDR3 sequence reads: CASSVTYEQYF. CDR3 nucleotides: TGTGCCAGCAGCGTAACCTACGAGCAGTACTTC.

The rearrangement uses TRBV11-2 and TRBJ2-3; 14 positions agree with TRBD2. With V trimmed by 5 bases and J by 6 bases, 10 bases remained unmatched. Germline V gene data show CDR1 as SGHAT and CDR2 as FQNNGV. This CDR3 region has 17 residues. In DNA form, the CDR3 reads TGTGCCAGCAGCCCAACCGGACTAGCGGGGGGCAAGGATACGCAGTATTTT. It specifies CASSPTGLAGGKDTQYF.

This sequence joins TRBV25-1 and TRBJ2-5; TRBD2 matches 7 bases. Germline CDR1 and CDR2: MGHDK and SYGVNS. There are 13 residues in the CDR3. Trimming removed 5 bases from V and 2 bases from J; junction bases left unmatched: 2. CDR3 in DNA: TGTGCCAGCAGTAGCGGGGCTCAAGAGACCCAGTACTTC. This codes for CASSSGAQETQYF.

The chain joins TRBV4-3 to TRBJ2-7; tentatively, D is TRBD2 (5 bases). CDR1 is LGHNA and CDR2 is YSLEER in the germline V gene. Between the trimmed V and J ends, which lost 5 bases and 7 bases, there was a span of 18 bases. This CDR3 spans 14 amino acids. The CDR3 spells CASSLGLGSREQYF. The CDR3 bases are TGCGCCAGCAGCTTAGGACTCGGCTCGCGGGAGCAGTACTTC.

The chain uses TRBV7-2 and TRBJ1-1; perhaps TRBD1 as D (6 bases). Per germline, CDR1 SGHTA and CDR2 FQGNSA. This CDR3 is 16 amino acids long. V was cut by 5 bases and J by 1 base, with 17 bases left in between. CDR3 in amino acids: CASSGAGTSANTEAFF. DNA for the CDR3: TGTGCCAGCAGCGGAGCCGGGACATCGGCGAACACTGAAGCTTTCTTT.

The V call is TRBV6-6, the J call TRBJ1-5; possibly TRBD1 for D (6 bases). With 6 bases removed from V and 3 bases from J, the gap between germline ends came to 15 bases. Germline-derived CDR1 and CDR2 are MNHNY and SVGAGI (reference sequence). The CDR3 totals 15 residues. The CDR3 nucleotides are TGTGCCAGCAGATCCGGACAGCGAACCAATCAGCCCCAGCATTTT. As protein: CASRSGQRTNQPQHF.

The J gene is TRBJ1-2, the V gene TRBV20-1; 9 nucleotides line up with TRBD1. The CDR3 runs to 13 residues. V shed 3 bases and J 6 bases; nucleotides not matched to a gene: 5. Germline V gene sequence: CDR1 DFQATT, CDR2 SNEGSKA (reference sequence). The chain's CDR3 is CSASWGQGDGYTF. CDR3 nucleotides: TGCAGTGCTAGTTGGGGACAGGGTGATGGCTACACCTTC.

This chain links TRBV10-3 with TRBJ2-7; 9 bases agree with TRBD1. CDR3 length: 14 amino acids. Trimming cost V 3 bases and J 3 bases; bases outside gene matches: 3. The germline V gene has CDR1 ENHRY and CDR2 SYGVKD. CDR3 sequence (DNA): TGTGCCATCAGTGAAGACAGGGGGGGCTACGAGCAGTACTTC. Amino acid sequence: CAISEDRGGYEQYF.

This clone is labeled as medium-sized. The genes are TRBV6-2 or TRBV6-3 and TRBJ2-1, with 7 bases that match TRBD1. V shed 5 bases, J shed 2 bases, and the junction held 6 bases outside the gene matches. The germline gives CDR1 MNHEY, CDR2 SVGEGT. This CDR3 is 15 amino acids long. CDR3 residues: CASSPGDRAYNEQFF. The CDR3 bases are TGTGCCAGCAGTCCCGGGGACAGAGCCTACAATGAGCAGTTCTTC.

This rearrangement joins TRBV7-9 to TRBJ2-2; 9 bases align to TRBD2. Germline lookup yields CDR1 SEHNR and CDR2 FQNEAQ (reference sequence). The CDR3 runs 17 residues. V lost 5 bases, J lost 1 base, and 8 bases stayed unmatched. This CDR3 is CASSARGGGRNTGELFF. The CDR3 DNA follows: TGTGCCAGCAGCGCCCGCGGGGGGGGAAGGAACACCGGGGAGCTGTTTTTT.

As DNA, the CDR3 is TGTGCCACCACAGCGGGGGCCTCCTACAATGAGCAGTTCTTC. Protein product: CATTAGASYNEQFF. The rearrangement joins TRBV28 to TRBJ2-1; 8 bases map to TRBD2. This CDR3 has 14 residues. J lost 0 bases, V lost 10 bases, and 5 bases had no gene match. Germline values: CDR1 MDHEN, CDR2 SYDVKM.

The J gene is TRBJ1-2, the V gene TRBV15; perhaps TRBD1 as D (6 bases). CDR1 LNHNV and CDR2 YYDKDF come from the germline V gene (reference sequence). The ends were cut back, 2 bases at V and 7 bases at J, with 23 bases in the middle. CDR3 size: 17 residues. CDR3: CATSRPRDTSFTGGYTF. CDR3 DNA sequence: TGTGCCACCAGCAGACCTAGGGACACCTCATTCACGGGTGGCTACACCTTC.

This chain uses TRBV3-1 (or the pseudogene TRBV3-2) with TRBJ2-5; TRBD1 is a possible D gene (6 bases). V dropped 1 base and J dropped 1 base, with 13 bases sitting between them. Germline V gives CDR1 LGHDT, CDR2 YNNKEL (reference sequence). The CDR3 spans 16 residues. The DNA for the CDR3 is TGTGCCAGCAGCCAAGGATCAGGGGCAGGCCAAGAGACCCAGTACTTC. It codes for CASSQGSGAGQETQYF.

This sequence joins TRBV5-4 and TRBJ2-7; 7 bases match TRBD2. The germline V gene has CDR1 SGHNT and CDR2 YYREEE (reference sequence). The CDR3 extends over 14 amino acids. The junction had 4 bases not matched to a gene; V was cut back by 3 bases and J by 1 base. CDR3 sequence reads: CASSYGLESYEQYF. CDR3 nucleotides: TGTGCCAGCAGCTACGGACTAGAGTCCTACGAGCAGTACTTC.

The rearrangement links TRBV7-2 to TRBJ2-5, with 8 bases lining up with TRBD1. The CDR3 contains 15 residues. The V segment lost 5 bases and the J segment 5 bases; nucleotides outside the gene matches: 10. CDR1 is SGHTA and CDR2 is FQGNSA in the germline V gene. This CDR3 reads CASSPGNRGAETQYF. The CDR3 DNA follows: TGTGCCAGCAGCCCCGGGAACAGGGGGGCGGAGACCCAGTACTTC.

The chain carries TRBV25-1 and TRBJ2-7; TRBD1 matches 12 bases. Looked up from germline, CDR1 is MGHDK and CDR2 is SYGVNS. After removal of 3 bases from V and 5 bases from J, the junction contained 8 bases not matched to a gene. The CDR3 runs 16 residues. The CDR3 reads CASSDLPGTGGNEQYF. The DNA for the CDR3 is TGTGCCAGCAGTGATCTTCCCGGGACAGGGGGCAACGAGCAGTACTTC.

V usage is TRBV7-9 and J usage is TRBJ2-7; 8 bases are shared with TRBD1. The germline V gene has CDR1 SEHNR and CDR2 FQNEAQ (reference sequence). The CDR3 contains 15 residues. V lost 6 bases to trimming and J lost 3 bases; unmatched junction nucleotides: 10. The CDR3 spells CASRKGQGANYEQYF. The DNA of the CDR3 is TGTGCCAGCAGAAAAGGCCAGGGGGCTAACTACGAGCAGTACTTC.